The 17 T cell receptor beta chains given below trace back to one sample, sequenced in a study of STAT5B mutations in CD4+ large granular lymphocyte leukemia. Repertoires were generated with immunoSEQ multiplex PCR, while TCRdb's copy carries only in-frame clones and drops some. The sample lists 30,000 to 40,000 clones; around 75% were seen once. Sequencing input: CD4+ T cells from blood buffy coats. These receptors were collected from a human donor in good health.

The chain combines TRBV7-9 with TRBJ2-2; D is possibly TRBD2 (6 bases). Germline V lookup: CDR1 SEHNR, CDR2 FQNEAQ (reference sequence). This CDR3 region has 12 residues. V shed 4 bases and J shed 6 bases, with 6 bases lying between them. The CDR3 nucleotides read TGTGCCAGCAGCTGGGGGGCCGGGGAGCTGTTTTTT. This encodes CASSWGAGELFF.

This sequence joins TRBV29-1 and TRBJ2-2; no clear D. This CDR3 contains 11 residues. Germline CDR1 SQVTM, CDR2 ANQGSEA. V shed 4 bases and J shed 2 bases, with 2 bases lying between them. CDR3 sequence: CSVANTGELFF. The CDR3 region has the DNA TGCAGCGTTGCAAACACCGGGGAGCTGTTTTTT.

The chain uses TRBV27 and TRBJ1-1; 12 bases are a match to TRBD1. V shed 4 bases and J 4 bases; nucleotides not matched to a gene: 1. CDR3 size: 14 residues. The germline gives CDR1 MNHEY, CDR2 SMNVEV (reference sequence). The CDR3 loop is CASSWDRGRTEAFF. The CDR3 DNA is TGTGCCAGCAGTTGGGACAGGGGGCGCACTGAAGCTTTCTTT.

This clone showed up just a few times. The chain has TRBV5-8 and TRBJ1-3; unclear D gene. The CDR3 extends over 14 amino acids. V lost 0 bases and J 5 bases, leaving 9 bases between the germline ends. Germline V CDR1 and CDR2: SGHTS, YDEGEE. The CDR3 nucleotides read TGTGCCAGCAGCTTGGGTGACGCCAGAAACACCATATATTTT. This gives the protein CASSLGDARNTIYF.

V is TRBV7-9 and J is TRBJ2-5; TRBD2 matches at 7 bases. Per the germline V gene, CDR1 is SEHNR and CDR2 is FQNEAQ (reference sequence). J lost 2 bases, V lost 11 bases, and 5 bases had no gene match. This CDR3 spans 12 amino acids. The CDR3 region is CAQGLPQETQYF. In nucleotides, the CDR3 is TGTGCCCAGGGACTACCACAAGAGACCCAGTACTTC.

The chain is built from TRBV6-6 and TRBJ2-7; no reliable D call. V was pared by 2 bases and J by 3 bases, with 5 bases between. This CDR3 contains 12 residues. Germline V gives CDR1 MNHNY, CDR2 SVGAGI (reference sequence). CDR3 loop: CASSYRVYEQYF. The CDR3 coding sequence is TGTGCCAGCAGTTACAGGGTCTACGAGCAGTACTTC.

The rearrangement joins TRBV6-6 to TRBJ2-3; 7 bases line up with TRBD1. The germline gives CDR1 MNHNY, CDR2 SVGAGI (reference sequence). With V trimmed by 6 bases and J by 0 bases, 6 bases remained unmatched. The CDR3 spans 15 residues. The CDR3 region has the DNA TGTGCCAGCAGAAAAGGGACAGTTAGCACAGATACGCAGTATTTT. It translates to CASRKGTVSTDTQYF.

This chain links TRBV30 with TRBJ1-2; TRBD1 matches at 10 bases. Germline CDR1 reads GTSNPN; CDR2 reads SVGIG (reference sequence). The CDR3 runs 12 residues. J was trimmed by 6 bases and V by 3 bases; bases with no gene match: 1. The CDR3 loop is CAWRGTGDGYTF. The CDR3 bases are TGTGCCTGGAGAGGGACAGGGGATGGCTACACCTTC.

CDR3 region: CASSHRREDRNEQFF. For the CDR3, the DNA is TGTGCCAGCAGCCACCGGCGGGAGGACCGGAATGAGCAGTTCTTC. The gene calls are TRBV6-1 and TRBJ2-1, with 8 bases identical to TRBD2. The ends lost 6 bases at V and 7 bases at J; junction bases unmatched: 11. Germline loops: CDR1 MNHNS, CDR2 SASEGT. The CDR3 extends over 15 amino acids.

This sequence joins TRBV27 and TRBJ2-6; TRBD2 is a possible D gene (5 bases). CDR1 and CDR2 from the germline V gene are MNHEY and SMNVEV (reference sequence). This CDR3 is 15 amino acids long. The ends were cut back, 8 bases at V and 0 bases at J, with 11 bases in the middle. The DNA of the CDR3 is TGTGCCAGCTCCGAACGGGGCTCTGGGGCCAACGTCCTGACTTTC. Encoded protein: CASSERGSGANVLTF.

CDR3 sequence reads: CASRITGVGSPLHF. The CDR3 DNA sequence: TGTGCCAGCAGAATAACAGGGGTAGGTTCACCCCTCCACTTT. The rearrangement links TRBV2 to TRBJ1-6; TRBD1 matches 7 bases. This CDR3 spans 14 amino acids. Germline V lookup: CDR1 SNHLY, CDR2 FYNNEI. Germline trimming cut 6 bases from V and 9 bases from J; bases unmatched to any gene: 8.

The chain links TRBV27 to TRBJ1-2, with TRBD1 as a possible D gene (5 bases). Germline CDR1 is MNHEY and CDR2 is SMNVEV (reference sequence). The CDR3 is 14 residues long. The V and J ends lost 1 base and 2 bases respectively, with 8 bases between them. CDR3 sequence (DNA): TGTGCCAGCAGTTTATGGGGCCGGAACTATGGCTACACCTTC. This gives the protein CASSLWGRNYGYTF.

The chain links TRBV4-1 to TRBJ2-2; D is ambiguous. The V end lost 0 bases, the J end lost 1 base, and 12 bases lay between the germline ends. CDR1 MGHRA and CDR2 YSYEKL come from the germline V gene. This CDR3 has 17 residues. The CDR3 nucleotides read TGCGCCAGCAGCCAAGAACTGGCCCTAAGGAACACCGGGGAGCTGTTTTTT. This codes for CASSQELALRNTGELFF.

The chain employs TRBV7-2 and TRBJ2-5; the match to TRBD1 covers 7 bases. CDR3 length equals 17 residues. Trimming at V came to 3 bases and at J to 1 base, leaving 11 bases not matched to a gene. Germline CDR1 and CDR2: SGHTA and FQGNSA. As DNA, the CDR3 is TGTGCCAGCAGCTTCATTCATTCGGGGACAGCCCAAGAGACCCAGTACTTC. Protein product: CASSFIHSGTAQETQYF.

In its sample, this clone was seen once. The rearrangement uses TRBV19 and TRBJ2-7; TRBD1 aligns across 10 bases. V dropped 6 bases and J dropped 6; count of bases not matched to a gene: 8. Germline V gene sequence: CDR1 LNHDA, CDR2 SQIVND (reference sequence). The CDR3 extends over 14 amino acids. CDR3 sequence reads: CASRETGGFGEQYF. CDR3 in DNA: TGTGCCAGTAGGGAGACAGGGGGCTTTGGCGAGCAGTACTTC.

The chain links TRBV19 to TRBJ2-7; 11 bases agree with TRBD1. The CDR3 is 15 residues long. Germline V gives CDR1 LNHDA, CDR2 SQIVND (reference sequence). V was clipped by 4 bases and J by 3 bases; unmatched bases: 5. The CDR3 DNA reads TGTGCCAGTAGTACGGGGGGACAGGGGGGCTACGAGCAGTACTTC. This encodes CASSTGGQGGYEQYF.

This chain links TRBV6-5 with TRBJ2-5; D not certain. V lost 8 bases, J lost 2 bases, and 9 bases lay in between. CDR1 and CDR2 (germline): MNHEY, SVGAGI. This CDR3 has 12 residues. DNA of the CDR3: TGTGCCAGCGGGCGGATACAAGAGACCCAGTACTTC. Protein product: CASGRIQETQYF.